This T cell receptor beta chain derives from a study of T-cell memory formation after mild COVID-19. Study as a whole: Largely donor-specific sequence clusters came from two donors.

Germline CDR1 and CDR2: SGHRS and YFSETQ. The CDR3 contains 15 residues. The V end was cut by 4 bases, the J end by 6 bases, with 19 bases between. TCRdb redid the calling of the 5' RACE reads with MiXCR, one entry per CDR3 protein. In the table there are 300,000 to 350,000 distinct CDR3 sequences, around 15% of which are singletons. V gene TRBV5-1 combines with J gene TRBJ1-1; a possible D gene is TRBD1 (5 bases). Sequences were obtained from PBMCs or a T cell subset sorted from them (not recorded which). The receptor comes from a man aged 18 to 35 who had mild COVID-19 (a few samples of this study predate the infection). Cell type and time point are not known. The CDR3 DNA follows: TGCGCCAGCAGCCCGGAGGTTTCCCCGGGGGCTGAAGCTTTCTTT. Protein: CASSPEVSPGAEAFF.